This TCR beta chain emerged from a study of blood T cell repertoires in COVID-19. On the study more broadly: The study drew acute and convalescent COVID-19 samples from the United States, Italy and Spain. T cells, B-cell-depleted T cells, or PBMCs supplied cDNA or gDNA.

Germline CDR1 and CDR2: MNHEY and SMNVEV (reference sequence). The CDR3 loop spans 14 amino acids. With V trimmed by 2 bases and J by 7 bases, 8 bases remained unmatched. Participants in the exposed group had met a COVID-19 case in the 2 weeks before joining the study. The method was immunoSEQ multiplex PCR; TCRdb's version includes in-frame clones alone and lacks a portion of them. The sample holds roughly 230,000 clones; approximately 85% are singletons and the top ten take around 6.3%. Material: PBMCs or T cells enriched from blood (not recorded which). The receptor was derived from a woman aged 45 to 65 who had been exposed to COVID-19. The chain employs TRBV27 and TRBJ2-7, with 7 bases matching TRBD1. The CDR3 reads CASSLKGQLQEQYF. CDR3 sequence (DNA): TGTGCCAGCAGTTTAAAGGGACAGCTCCAAGAGCAGTACTTC.